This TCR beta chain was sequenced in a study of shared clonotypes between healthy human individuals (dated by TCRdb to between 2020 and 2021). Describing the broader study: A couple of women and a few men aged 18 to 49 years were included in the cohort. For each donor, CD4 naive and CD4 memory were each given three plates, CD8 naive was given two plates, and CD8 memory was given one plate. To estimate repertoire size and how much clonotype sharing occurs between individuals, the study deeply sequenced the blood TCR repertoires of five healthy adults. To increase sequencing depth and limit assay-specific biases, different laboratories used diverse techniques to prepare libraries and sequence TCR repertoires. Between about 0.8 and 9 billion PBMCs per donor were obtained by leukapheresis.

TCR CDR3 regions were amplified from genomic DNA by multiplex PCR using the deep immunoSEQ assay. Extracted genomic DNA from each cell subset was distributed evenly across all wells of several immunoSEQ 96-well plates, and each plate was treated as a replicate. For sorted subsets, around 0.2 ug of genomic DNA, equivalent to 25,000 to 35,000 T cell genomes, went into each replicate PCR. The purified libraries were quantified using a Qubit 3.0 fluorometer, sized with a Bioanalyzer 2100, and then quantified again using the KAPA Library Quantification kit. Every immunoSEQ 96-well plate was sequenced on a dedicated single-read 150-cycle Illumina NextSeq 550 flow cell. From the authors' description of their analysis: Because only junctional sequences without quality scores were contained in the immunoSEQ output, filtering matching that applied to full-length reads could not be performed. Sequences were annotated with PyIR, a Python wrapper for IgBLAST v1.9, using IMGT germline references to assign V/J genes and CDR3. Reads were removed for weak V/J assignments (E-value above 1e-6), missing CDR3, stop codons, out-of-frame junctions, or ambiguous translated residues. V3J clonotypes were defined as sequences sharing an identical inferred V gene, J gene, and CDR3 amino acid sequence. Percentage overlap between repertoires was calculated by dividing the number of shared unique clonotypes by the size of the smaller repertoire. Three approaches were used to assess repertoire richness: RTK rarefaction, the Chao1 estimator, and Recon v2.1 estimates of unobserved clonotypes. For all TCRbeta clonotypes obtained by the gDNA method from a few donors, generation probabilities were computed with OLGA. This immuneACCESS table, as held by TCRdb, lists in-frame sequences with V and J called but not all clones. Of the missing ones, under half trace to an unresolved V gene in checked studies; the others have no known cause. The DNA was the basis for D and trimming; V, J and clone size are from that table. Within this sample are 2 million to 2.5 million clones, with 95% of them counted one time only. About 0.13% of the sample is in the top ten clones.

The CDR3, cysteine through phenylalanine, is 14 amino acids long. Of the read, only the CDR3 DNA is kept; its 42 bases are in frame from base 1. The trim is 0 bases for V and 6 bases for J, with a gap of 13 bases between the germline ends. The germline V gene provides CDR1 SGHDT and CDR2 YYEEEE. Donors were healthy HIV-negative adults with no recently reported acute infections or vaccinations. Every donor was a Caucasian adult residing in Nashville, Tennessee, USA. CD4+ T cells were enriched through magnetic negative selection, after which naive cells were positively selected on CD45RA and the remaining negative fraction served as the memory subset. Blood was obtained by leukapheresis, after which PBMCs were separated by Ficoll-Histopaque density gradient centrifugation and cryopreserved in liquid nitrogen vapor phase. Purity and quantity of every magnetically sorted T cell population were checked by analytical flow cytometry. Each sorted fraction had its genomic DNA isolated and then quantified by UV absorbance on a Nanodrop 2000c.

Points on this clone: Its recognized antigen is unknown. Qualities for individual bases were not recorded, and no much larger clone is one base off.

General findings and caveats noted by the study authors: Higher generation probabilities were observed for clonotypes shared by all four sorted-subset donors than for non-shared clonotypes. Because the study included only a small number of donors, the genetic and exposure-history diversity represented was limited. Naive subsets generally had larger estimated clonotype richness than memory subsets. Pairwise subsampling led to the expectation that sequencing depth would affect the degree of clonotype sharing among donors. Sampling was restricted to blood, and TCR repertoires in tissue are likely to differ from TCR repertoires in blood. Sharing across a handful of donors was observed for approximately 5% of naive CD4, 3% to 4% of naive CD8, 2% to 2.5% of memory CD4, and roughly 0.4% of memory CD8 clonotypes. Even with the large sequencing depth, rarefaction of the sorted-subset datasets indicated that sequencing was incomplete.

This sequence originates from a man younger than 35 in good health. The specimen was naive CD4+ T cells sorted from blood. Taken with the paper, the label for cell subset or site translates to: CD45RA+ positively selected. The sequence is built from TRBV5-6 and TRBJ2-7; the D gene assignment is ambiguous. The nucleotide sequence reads TGTGCCAGCAGCTTGGACTACTCTAGGTCCGAGCAGTACTTC. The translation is CASSLDYSRSEQYF.